This T cell receptor beta chain is drawn from a study of CD8 T cells in ankylosing spondylitis. Points from the study as a whole: There was reportedly significant enrichment of clones that were disease-linked in matched ankylosing spondylitis synovial fluid. Disease-linked clones were CD8+ and relatively rare in peripheral blood. Characteristic, it appeared, of ankylosing spondylitis blood was a TCR beta motif of fewer than 10 highly homologous variants.

The CDR3 has 17 amino acids. Looked up from germline, CDR1 is MDHEN and CDR2 is SYDVKM. V shed 6 bases and J shed 4 bases, with 23 bases lying between them. One entry per CDR3 protein results from TCRdb running MiXCR on the 5' RACE reads. Seen here are some 840,000 distinct CDR3 sequences, over 9.5% observed once, and the top ten hold approximately 0.5%. There are many counts of this clonotype. Its antigen is still unknown. The receptor was isolated from a male donor with ankylosing spondylitis. The chain recombines TRBV28 with TRBJ2-3, with D unclear. Sequenced: blood, either unsorted or a sorted T cell fraction (not recorded which). The CDR3 DNA follows: TGTGCCAGCAGAAACCCTGGCCTCGTGCGTGTAGCAGATACGCAGTATTTT. Translating gives CASRNPGLVRVADTQYF.